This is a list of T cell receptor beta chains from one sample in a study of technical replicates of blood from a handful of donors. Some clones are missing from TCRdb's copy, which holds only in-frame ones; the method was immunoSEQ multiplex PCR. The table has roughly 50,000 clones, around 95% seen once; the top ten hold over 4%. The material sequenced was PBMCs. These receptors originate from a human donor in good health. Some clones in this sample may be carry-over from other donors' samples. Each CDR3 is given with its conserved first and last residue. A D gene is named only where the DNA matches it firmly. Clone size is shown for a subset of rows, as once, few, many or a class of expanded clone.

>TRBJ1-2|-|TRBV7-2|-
CASSPKGLYGYTF
TGTGCCAGCAGCCCAAAGGGGCTCTATGGCTACACCTTC
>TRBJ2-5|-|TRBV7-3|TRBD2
CASSLTRPSGRKETQYF
TGTGCCAGCAGCTTAACGCGCCCTAGCGGGAGGAAAGAGACCCAGTACTTC
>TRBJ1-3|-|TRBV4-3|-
CASSQDRGGLVSGNTIYF
TGCGCCAGCAGCCAAGATCGGGGGGGACTAGTCTCTGGAAACACCATATATTTT
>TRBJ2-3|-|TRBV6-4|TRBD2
CASSARGGQQPTDTQYF
TGTGCCAGCAGTGCCCGCGGGGGGCAACAACCCACAGATACGCAGTATTTT
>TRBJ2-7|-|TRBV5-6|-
CASSSGLRTYEQYF
TGTGCCAGCAGCTCGGGGTTAAGGACCTACGAGCAGTACTTC
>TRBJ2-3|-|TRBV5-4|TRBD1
CASSGGTGGSDTQYF
TGTGCCAGCAGCGGAGGGACAGGGGGCTCGGATACGCAGTATTTT
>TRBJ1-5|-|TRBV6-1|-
CASSGQGGLQPQHF
TGTGCCAGCAGTGGCCAGGGAGGTCTCCAGCCCCAGCATTTT
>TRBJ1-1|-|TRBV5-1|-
CASSLAPTAKNTEAFF
TGCGCCAGCAGCTTGGCCCCGACAGCGAAGAACACTGAAGCTTTCTTT
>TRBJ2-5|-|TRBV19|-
CASRGSQETQYF
TGTGCCAGCCGGGGATCCCAAGAGACCCAGTACTTC
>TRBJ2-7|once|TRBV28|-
CASNTKGLAYEQYF
TGTGCCAGCAACACAAAAGGACTTGCCTACGAGCAGTACTTC
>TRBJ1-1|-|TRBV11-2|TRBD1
CASSLSGGGTEAFF
TGTGCCAGCAGCTTATCAGGGGGAGGCACTGAAGCTTTCTTT
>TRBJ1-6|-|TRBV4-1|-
CASSQDRGNSPLHF
TGCGCCAGCAGCCAAGATAGGGGGAATTCACCCCTCCACTTT
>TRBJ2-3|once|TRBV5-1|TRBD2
CASSFSGGIADTQYF
TGCGCCAGCAGTTTTAGCGGGGGGATCGCAGATACGCAGTATTTT
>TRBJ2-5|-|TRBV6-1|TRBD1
CASSDIGGGTQYF
TGTGCCAGCAGTGATATAGGGGGCGGGACCCAGTACTTC
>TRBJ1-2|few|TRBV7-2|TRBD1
CASSFLTQGAGYGYTF
TGTGCCAGCAGCTTTTTGACACAGGGGGCCGGCTATGGCTACACCTTC
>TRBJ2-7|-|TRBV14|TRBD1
CASSSRQGSYSYEQYF
TGTGCCAGCAGCTCTCGACAGGGGTCCTACTCCTACGAGCAGTACTTC
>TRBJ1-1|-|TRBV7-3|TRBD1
CASSLSRQGEAFF
TGTGCCAGCAGCTTAAGCCGACAGGGAGAAGCTTTCTTT
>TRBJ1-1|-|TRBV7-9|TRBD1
CASSRWTGSEANTEAFF
TGTGCCAGCAGTCGGTGGACAGGGTCGGAAGCGAACACTGAAGCTTTCTTT
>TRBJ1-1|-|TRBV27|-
CASSLWGGRAEAFF
TGTGCCAGCAGTTTATGGGGGGGGAGGGCTGAAGCTTTCTTT
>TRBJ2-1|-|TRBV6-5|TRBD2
CASSYSAGVHNEQFF
TGTGCCAGCAGTTACTCCGCGGGAGTACACAATGAGCAGTTCTTC
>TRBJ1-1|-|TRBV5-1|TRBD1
CASSPGTGNTEAFF
TGCGCCAGCAGCCCCGGGACAGGGAACACTGAAGCTTTCTTT
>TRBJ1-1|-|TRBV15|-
CATRRRGGLTDTEAFF
TGTGCCACCAGACGCCGGGGGGGCTTGACCGACACTGAAGCTTTCTTT
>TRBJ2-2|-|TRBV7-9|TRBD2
CASSPGTSGGRYTGELFF
TGTGCCAGCAGCCCAGGGACTAGCGGGGGGCGATACACCGGGGAGCTGTTTTTT
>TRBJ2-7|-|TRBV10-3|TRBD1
CAISESAGGPYEQYF
TGTGCCATCAGTGAGTCCGCAGGGGGCCCCTACGAGCAGTACTTC
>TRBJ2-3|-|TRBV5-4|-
CASSWTGLSDTQYF
TGTGCCAGCAGCTGGACGGGACTCTCAGATACGCAGTATTTT